This T cell receptor (beta chain) was found in a study of T cells after somatic rescue of genetic block. Sequencing was performed with immunoSEQ multiplex PCR; in TCRdb, only in-frame clones are kept and a portion is missing. The sample includes some 70,000 clones, approximately 91% of them seen just once. This CDR3 is 11 amino acids long. With 8 bases removed from V and 5 bases from J, the gap between germline ends came to 9 bases. CDR1 is WNHNN, CDR2 SYGVQD, per germline (reference sequence). This clonotype was obtained from a young man. The sample comprised peripheral blood mononuclear cells (PBMCs). This chain uses TRBV10-1 with TRBJ2-5; D unresolved. CDR3 sequence: CASLGLETQYF. The CDR3 DNA reads TGCGCCAGCCTAGGTTTGGAGACCCAGTACTTC.